This T cell receptor beta chain was recorded in a study of cytomegalovirus exposure and HLA in healthy donors. This clone has a single count. What it binds is unknown. Use of 60 Vbeta and 13 Jbeta primers characterized the PCR. TCRdb's table, derived via immunoSEQ multiplex PCR, lists solely in-frame clones and lacks some. The sample contains about 76,000 clones, 65% to 80% of which appear only once. CDR1 is SGHRS and CDR2 is YFSETQ in the germline V gene. The CDR3 runs 14 residues. Trimming took 0 bases from V and 5 from J; bases not matched to a gene: 3. Study conclusions and caveats: Presence/absence comparisons presumed near-even sequencing depth among donors. Available immune exposure information covered CMV serostatus only.

This chain uses TRBV5-1 with TRBJ2-3; 7 positions match TRBD2. This clonotype was sampled from a woman in her 40s in good health and CMV-seropositive. The specimen sequenced was PBMCs. CDR3 sequence (DNA): TGCGCCAGCAGCTTGGGACTAGCCGAAGATACGCAGTATTTT. It is translated as CASSLGLAEDTQYF.